A selection of T cell receptor beta chains follows, all from one sample in a study of T cell repertoires in cytomegalovirus infection. TCRdb used MiXCR to reprocess the reads, holding one entry per CDR3 protein. The sample has about 440,000 distinct CDR3 sequences; 31% are singletons. The sequenced sample was PBMCs. These receptors all come from a human donor in good health (CMV status not recorded). Some clones in this sample may be carry-over from other donors' samples. The CDR3 runs from the conserved cysteine through the conserved F or W. Fields, in order: D gene, clone size, V gene, J gene, CDR3 DNA, CDR3 protein. The D gene is left open where the match is weak. Clone size appears in some rows only: once, few, many, or a class for an expanded clone.

-	-	TRBV4-1	TRBJ2-2	TGCGCCAGCAGCCAAGACGAGGCCGGCGGCACCGGGGAGCTGTTTTTT	CASSQDEAGGTGELFF
TRBD2	-	TRBV7-9	TRBJ2-3	TGTGCCAGCAGCACCGGGACTAGCGGGGGGAATCAGTATTTT	CASSTGTSGGNQYF
-	few	TRBV12-3/TRBV12-4	TRBJ1-2	TGTGCCAGCAGTTTCTCGGGATTCGGCTACACCTTC	CASSFSGFGYTF
-	many	TRBV12-3/TRBV12-4	TRBJ1-4	TGTGCCAGCAGTCAGTGGGGAGCTCTAGAAAAACTGTTTTTT	CASSQWGALEKLFF
-	many	TRBV7-2	TRBJ2-1	TGTGCCAGCAGCTTAATAGTAGGGGGGGGGAATGAGCAGTTCTTC	CASSLIVGGGNEQFF
-	-	TRBV20-1	TRBJ2-1	TGCAGTGCTAAGGGGGGAGGAAACTACTACAATGAGCAGTTCTTC	CSAKGGGNYYNEQFF
TRBD2	-	TRBV20-1	TRBJ2-1	TGCAGTGCTAGAGATTTTGGAGCTAGCGGGGTCAATGAGCAGTTCTTC	CSARDFGASGVNEQFF
TRBD2	-	TRBV14	TRBJ2-1	TGTGCCAGCAGCCGACCGGGACTAACCTACAATGAGCAGTTCTTC	CASSRPGLTYNEQFF
-	many	TRBV4-3	TRBJ1-5	TGCGCCAGCAGCCATGAATTCCGGGACGGTAGCAATCAGCCCCAGCATTTT	CASSHEFRDGSNQPQHF
-	-	TRBV5-8	TRBJ2-3	TGTGCCAGCAGCTTGGCGCCGCGGAGCTACACAGATACGCAGTATTTT	CASSLAPRSYTDTQYF
-	medium-sized	TRBV7-2	TRBJ2-7	TGTGCCAGCAGCTCCGACTGGGGCCCCTACGAGCAGTACTTC	CASSSDWGPYEQYF
TRBD1	-	TRBV6-5	TRBJ1-5	TGTGCCAGCAGTGAGGACAGGGGGGGAAATCAGCCCCAGCATTTT	CASSEDRGGNQPQHF
-	few	TRBV5-8	TRBJ1-3	TGTGCCAGCAGCGCGGACGGAGAGGATGGAAACACCATATATTTT	CASSADGEDGNTIYF
-	many	TRBV7-6	TRBJ1-6	TGTGCCAGCAGCTTAGTAGCCGGACCAACGAATTCACCCCTCCACTTT	CASSLVAGPTNSPLHF
TRBD1	-	TRBV6-1	TRBJ1-4	TGTGCCAGCTCGACAGGGTTTGATGAAAAACTGTTTTTT	CASSTGFDEKLFF
TRBD1	many	TRBV7-2	TRBJ1-6	TGTGCCAGCAACCGGGACAGGGCTTCACCCCTCCACTTT	CASNRDRASPLHF
-	-	TRBV11-2	TRBJ2-7	TGTGCCAGCAGCTTAGACAGCCTAGAGCAGTACTTC	CASSLDSLEQYF
TRBD1	-	TRBV7-6	TRBJ2-3	TGTGCCAGCAACAGGGGGTCGGAAGATACGCAGTATTTT	CASNRGSEDTQYF
-	-	TRBV20-1	TRBJ2-2	TGCAGTGCTGTGTTGCCAGACCGGGGGACCGGGGAGCTGTTTTTT	CSAVLPDRGTGELFF
TRBD1	-	TRBV20-1	TRBJ1-5	TGCAGTGCTAGAGGGGGGACAGGGGGCTTTAATCAGCCCCAGCATTTT	CSARGGTGGFNQPQHF
TRBD2	many	TRBV7-3	TRBJ2-3	TGTGCCAGCAGCTTAGGTGCGGGGGGGCCTAAAGATACGCAGTATTTT	CASSLGAGGPKDTQYF
TRBD2	-	TRBV11-2	TRBJ2-3	TGTGCCAGCAGCCTAGCGGGCAGACCCACAGATACGCAGTATTTT	CASSLAGRPTDTQYF
-	-	TRBV5-4	TRBJ2-5	TGTGCCAGCAGCTTACAGTATCTTGAGACCCAGTACTTC	CASSLQYLETQYF
-	few	TRBV4-1	TRBJ2-7	TGCGCCAGCAGCCAAGTAGAGGTGGGATACGAGCAGTACTTC	CASSQVEVGYEQYF
-	few	TRBV6-6	TRBJ1-6	TGTGCCAGCAGAACAGGGTACTCACCCCTCCACTTT	CASRTGYSPLHF
-	once	TRBV5-4	TRBJ2-3	TGTGCCAGCAGCGGGGTTAGTGGGGGACGTAGCACAGATACGCAGTATTTT	CASSGVSGGRSTDTQYF
TRBD1	-	TRBV5-6	TRBJ2-1	TGTGCCAGCAGCTTGGTGGGACAGGGATACAATGAGCAGTTCTTC	CASSLVGQGYNEQFF
-	-	TRBV5-6	TRBJ2-1	TGTGCCAGCAAAAAAGGAAGCTCCTACAATGAGCAGTTCTTC	CASKKGSSYNEQFF
TRBD1	many	TRBV7-8	TRBJ2-7	TGTGCCAGCAGCCACGACAGGGGCCAGCAGTACTTC	CASSHDRGQQYF
-	-	TRBV28	TRBJ2-1	TGTGCCAGCAGTTTAGGAAGCCCCCTGACAGCGTACAATGAGCAGTTCTTC	CASSLGSPLTAYNEQFF
-	-	TRBV18	TRBJ1-1	TGTGCCAGCTCACAAGGCAGGGGACGGGACACTGAAGCTTTCTTT	CASSQGRGRDTEAFF
TRBD1	many	TRBV7-9	TRBJ1-1	TGTGCCAGCAGCTTAGGGGGGCCAGGGGGCGTTGAAGCTTTCTTT	CASSLGGPGGVEAFF
TRBD1	-	TRBV5-1	TRBJ2-1	TGCGCCAGCAGCTCATCCGGGACAGGGACCAATGAGCAGTTCTTC	CASSSSGTGTNEQFF
TRBD1	many	TRBV7-2	TRBJ1-2	TGTGCCAGCAGCGCGGGCGGGACAGACAGATTCTATGGCTACACCTTC	CASSAGGTDRFYGYTF
TRBD1	-	TRBV7-2	TRBJ1-5	TGTGCCAGCCGCAACCGGGACAGTAGTCAGCCCCAGCATTTT	CASRNRDSSQPQHF
-	few	TRBV12-3/TRBV12-4	TRBJ1-5	TGTGCCAGCAGCCTAACGCGGGGCCAGCCCCAGCATTTT	CASSLTRGQPQHF
TRBD2	few	TRBV20-1	TRBJ2-5	TGCAGTGCTAGGCCGGGGGGAGAACAAGAGACCCAGTACTTC	CSARPGGEQETQYF
TRBD1	-	TRBV12-3/TRBV12-4	TRBJ2-7	TGTGCCAGCAGGCCCGACAGGGGATCCCCCTACGAGCAGTACTTC	CASRPDRGSPYEQYF
TRBD1	many	TRBV28	TRBJ1-4	TGTGCCAGCAGTCCCCGACAGGGGATTAATGAAAAACTGTTTTTT	CASSPRQGINEKLFF
-	-	TRBV20-1	TRBJ1-2	TGCAGTGCGGACCCCGGGAGAGAGGTATACTACACCTTC	CSADPGREVYYTF